The rows below give T cell receptor beta chains drawn from one sample of a study of graft-versus-host responses after intestinal transplantation. Measured with immunoSEQ multiplex PCR; TCRdb has only the in-frame clones, and not every one. The repertoire holds roughly 100,000 clones, around 91% seen once, with roughly 0.2% in the top ten. Their target antigens are unknown. Sequences were derived from unstimulated CD4+ T cells sorted from spleen or lymph node cells, sampled before transplant. The receptor source for this set is a human donor who was the organ donor for an intestinal transplant. CDR3s include the opening cysteine and the closing phenylalanine or tryptophan. A D gene is named only where the DNA matches it firmly. For some rows the clone size is stated as once, few or many, or as a class when expanded; others skip it.

>14|once|TRBV7-2|TRBJ1-2|TRBD1
CASSSRTGAYGYTF
TGTGCCAGCAGCTCAAGGACAGGGGCCTATGGCTACACCTTC
>16|.|TRBV7-3|TRBJ2-1|.
CASSATLANSYNEQFF
TGTGCCAGCAGCGCGACCCTAGCGAACTCCTACAATGAGCAGTTCTTC
>13|.|TRBV7-2|TRBJ1-5|.
CASSLAEGQPQHF
TGTGCCAGCAGCTTAGCTGAGGGTCAGCCCCAGCATTTT
>10|.|TRBV5-1|TRBJ1-1|.
CASNGPEAFF
TGCGCCAGCAATGGCCCTGAAGCTTTCTTT
>14|.|TRBV7-2|TRBJ2-3|.
CASSPRLVSDTQYF
TGTGCCAGCAGCCCCCGACTAGTCTCAGATACGCAGTATTTT
>13|.|TRBV15|TRBJ1-1|.
CATRFGGNTEAFF
TGTGCCACCCGGTTCGGGGGGAACACTGAAGCTTTCTTT
>17|.|TRBV7-9|TRBJ1-3|TRBD1
CASSLSGGGAGGDTIYF
TGTGCCAGCAGCTTATCCGGAGGGGGCGCCGGAGGAGACACCATATATTTT
>15|.|TRBV7-2|TRBJ2-6|.
CASSPRVSGANVLTF
TGTGCCAGCAGCCCCCGAGTCTCTGGGGCCAACGTCCTGACTTTC
>17|.|TRBV4-2|TRBJ1-3|.
CASSQDTTPGAGNTIYF
TGTGCCAGCAGCCAAGATACCACCCCAGGGGCAGGAAACACCATATATTTT
>13|.|TRBV9|TRBJ1-3|.
CASSGGGFDTIYF
TGTGCCAGCAGCGGGGGGGGTTTCGACACCATATATTTT
>16|.|TRBV19|TRBJ2-4|.
CASSIGPNTVKNIQYF
TGTGCCAGTAGTATAGGCCCCAACACCGTCAAAAACATTCAGTACTTC
>14|.|TRBV10-2|TRBJ1-5|.
CASSITGSYQPQHF
TGCGCCAGCAGTATAACAGGGAGCTATCAGCCCCAGCATTTT
>15|.|TRBV5-4|TRBJ2-7|TRBD2
CASSQGLAPSYEQYF
TGTGCCAGCAGCCAGGGACTAGCGCCTTCCTACGAGCAGTACTTC
>15|few|TRBV19|TRBJ2-1|.
CASSPPWSSYNEQFF
TGTGCCAGTAGCCCTCCTTGGAGCTCCTACAATGAGCAGTTCTTC
>15|.|TRBV4-3|TRBJ1-1|.
CASSQDWRANTEAFF
TGCGCCAGCAGCCAAGACTGGAGAGCGAACACTGAAGCTTTCTTT
>14|.|TRBV7-9|TRBJ2-7|TRBD1
CASSRRDRDYEQYF
TGTGCCAGCAGCCGCCGGGACAGGGACTACGAGCAGTACTTC
>12|few|TRBV4-1|TRBJ2-5|TRBD2
CASRGGGETQYF
TGCGCCAGCCGGGGGGGCGGGGAGACCCAGTACTTC
>12|.|TRBV11-2|TRBJ2-7|.
CASSSDYYEQYF
TGTGCCAGCAGCTCAGATTACTACGAGCAGTACTTC
>13|few|TRBV6-1|TRBJ1-5|TRBD1
CASTGTGSEPQHF
TGTGCCAGCACCGGGACAGGGAGTGAACCCCAGCATTTT
>16|.|TRBV4-1|TRBJ2-3|TRBD2
CASSPLAGPSTDTQYF
TGCGCCAGCAGCCCACTAGCGGGACCTAGCACAGATACGCAGTATTTT
>13|few|TRBV10-3|TRBJ1-4|.
CAIRADINEKLFF
TGTGCCATCAGGGCAGATATAAATGAAAAACTGTTTTTT
>13|.|TRBV6-5|TRBJ1-1|.
CASRVESGLEAFF
TGTGCCAGCAGGGTTGAATCAGGCCTTGAAGCTTTCTTT
>16|.|TRBV4-1|TRBJ1-2|.
CASSQVTGAESYGYTF
TGCGCCAGCAGCCAAGTTACCGGAGCAGAGTCCTATGGCTACACCTTC
>16|few|TRBV7-2|TRBJ1-3|.
CASSLVSVVSGNTIYF
TGTGCCAGCAGCTTAGTTAGCGTAGTGTCAGGAAACACCATATATTTT
>13|.|TRBV5-4|TRBJ2-5|.
CASSGGLRETQYF
TGTGCCAGCAGCGGGGGGTTGCGAGAGACCCAGTACTTC
>14|.|TRBV5-4|TRBJ1-6|.
CASSFMRQNSPLHF
TGTGCCAGCAGCTTTATGCGGCAGAATTCACCCCTCCACTTT
>14|.|TRBV11-3|TRBJ2-1|TRBD2
CASSETSGGGNQFF
TGTGCCAGCAGCGAAACTAGCGGGGGGGGGAATCAGTTCTTC
>15|.|TRBV11-2|TRBJ2-7|.
CASSLKGRGGGEQYF
TGTGCCAGCAGCTTAAAGGGCAGGGGCGGGGGCGAGCAGTACTTC
>15|.|TRBV5-1|TRBJ2-2|.
CASSFSAGYTGELFF
TGCGCCAGCAGCTTCTCAGCGGGTTACACCGGGGAGCTGTTTTTT